This TCR beta chain was sequenced during a study of T cells in Graves' hyperthyroidism and ophthalmopathy (dated by TCRdb to about 2019). A note on the overall study: Peripheral blood was sampled at the time of initial diagnosis, prior to any treatment. The roughly 90 discovery patients were divided at random into training and test sets in a 7:3 ratio. Whether ophthalmopathy could be predicted prospectively was tested in an independent validation cohort made up of 18 to 20 hyperthyroidism patients plus 17 patients who later progressed to ophthalmopathy. The paper reports TCR Vbeta CDR3 sequencing of some 140 peripheral blood samples: approximately 41 ophthalmopathy, over 70 hyperthyroidism and around 17 progressor patients. Once sampling was done, hyperthyroidism patients were given methimazole at a starting dose of 30 mg daily, whereas ophthalmopathy patients were given high-dose intravenous methylprednisolone. To identify TCR V-J signatures that set the groups apart, the researchers used a discovery cohort of more than 95 patients, made up of around 40 with Graves' ophthalmopathy and 57 with stable Graves' hyperthyroidism. In addition, the study compared T-cell repertoires in thyroid tissue and in blood from a handful of Graves' hyperthyroidism patients. Overall study outcomes, separate from this receptor: Ophthalmopathy was separated from stable hyperthyroidism by a 13 V-J signature model, with roughly 88% sensitivity and approximately 84% specificity obtained in cross-validation and 80%/75% obtained in testing. No statistical method was used to set the sample size in advance, and investigators knew the group allocation. Most expanded thyroid clonotypes (frequency above 0.001) were also found in blood, which suggests that blood repertoires may mirror thyroid immune responses. In validation, progression to ophthalmopathy was predicted by the model with around 70% sensitivity and about 72% specificity, a median of about 6.4 months before onset.

Amplification of TCR beta CDR3 regions was carried out from RNA transcripts. The TCR CDR3 was subjected to a first round of RT-PCR using the HTBI primer set and the Qiagen OneStep RT-PCR kit. Libraries were constructed in a second round of multiplex PCR, after which size selection and purification were carried out. The libraries were sequenced on an Illumina HiSeq2000 using paired-end 100 bp reads. Concerning the study's data processing: Raw data were processed with SOAPnuke, discarding reads with adapters, uncalled bases, mean Phred below 15, or no exact constant-primer or identifier match. High-quality paired reads were merged using COPE v1.2.5, and each unique nucleotide sequence was defined as a clonotype. MiTCR v1.1 was used to align clonotypes to the IMGT TRBV, TRBD and TRBJ reference segments. Only V-J combinations with frequency above 0.0001, covering 99.2% of repertoires, were analysed. The TCS score was defined as the ratio of F50 (clonal expansion) to E x V (chaos), calculated using BLOSUM62-based TCRdist between CDR3 peptides within each V-J. Welch's t-statistics and random forest reduced 500 to 550 V-J features to about 12, which were used in a naive Bayes classifier (R e1071). TCRdb reanalyzed the raw reads on its own, using fastp at Q25 for trimming and MiXCR for clone calling, and kept in-frame beta chains. Rows matching on CDR3 protein sequence are summarized as one entry with the most common DNA and genes. The V and J calls, along with clone size, are taken from TCRdb and not from the paper's own processing. For this sample the table gives 450,000 to 600,000 distinct CDR3 sequences, of which 14% were detected only once. Of the sample, roughly 14% falls within the top ten clones.

The CDR3 runs 13 amino acids, cysteine and phenylalanine included. Here the CDR3 DNA is all that survives: 39 bases in frame from base 1. Sequences SQVTM (CDR1) and ANQGSEA (CDR2) are obtained from the germline V gene. Trimming leaves V shorter by 6 bases and J shorter by 9 bases, with the junction holding 10 bases beyond the gene matches. Regarding this clonotype: Its antigen remains undetermined. Per-nucleotide qualities are absent, and no much larger clonotype sits a single base away.

Stable Graves' hyperthyroidism was defined as no progression to ophthalmopathy during 18 months of follow-up. The hyperthyroidism patients were between 18 and 65 years old and newly diagnosed, with a disease duration of less than 2 months. Any patient with an uncontrolled infection, another autoimmune disease, pregnancy or lactation was excluded. Diagnoses relied on clinical symptoms, serum thyroxine and TRAb, thyroid ultrasound and orbital computed tomography. Ficoll-Paque density gradient centrifugation was used to isolate PBMCs from 8.5 to 10 ml of fresh peripheral blood. Total RNA was extracted with Trizol reagent, and quality was checked on an Agilent 2100 Bioanalyzer.

This chain is built from TRBV29-1 and TRBJ2-1, and 8 junctional nucleotides match TRBD2. This TCR came from a woman in her 40s with Graves' hyperthyroidism. The sample taken for sequencing was blood. The CDR3 corresponds to CSVEGLVITEQFF. The DNA sequence reads TGCAGCGTCGAGGGACTAGTTATTACTGAGCAGTTCTTC.